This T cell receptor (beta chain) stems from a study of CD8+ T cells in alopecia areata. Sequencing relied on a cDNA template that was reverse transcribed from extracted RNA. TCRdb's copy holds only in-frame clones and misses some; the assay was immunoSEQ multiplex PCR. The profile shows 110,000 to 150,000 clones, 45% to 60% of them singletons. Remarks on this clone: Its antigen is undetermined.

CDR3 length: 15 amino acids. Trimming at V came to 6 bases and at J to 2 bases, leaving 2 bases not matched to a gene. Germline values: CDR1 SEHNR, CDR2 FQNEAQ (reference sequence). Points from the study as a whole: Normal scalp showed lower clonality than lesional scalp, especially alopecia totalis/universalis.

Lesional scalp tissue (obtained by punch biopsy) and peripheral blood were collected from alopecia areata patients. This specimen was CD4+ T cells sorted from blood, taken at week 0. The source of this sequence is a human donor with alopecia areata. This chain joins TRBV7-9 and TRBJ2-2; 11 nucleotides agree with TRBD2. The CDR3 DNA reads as TGTGCCAGCAGGCGACTAGCGGGAAACACCGGGGAGCTGTTTTTT. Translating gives CASRRLAGNTGELFF.